The present T cell receptor (beta chain) was sequenced within a study of siplizumab effects on memory and regulatory T cells. Sequenced by immunoSEQ multiplex PCR; TCRdb stores in-frame clones only, minus some. This table holds approximately 9,600 clones, more than 35% found once. Researchers cocultured the mixed lymphocyte reaction cells at 37°C for under 7 days. As concerns this clone: Its specificity is not known.

Trimming removed 10 bases from V and 6 bases from J; junction bases left unmatched: 0. The CDR3 covers 9 residues. Germline V lookup: CDR1 MNHNS, CDR2 SASEGT. The sample taken for sequencing was CFSE-low (dividing) CD8+ T cells sorted from an allogeneic mixed lymphocyte reaction. The chain links TRBV6-1 to TRBJ2-7; 7 bases are a match to TRBD1. The sequence came from a human donor in good health; the cells came from an allogeneic mixed lymphocyte reaction. CDR3 amino acids: CATGGEQYF. CDR3 nucleotide sequence: TGTGCCACAGGGGGCGAGCAGTACTTC.